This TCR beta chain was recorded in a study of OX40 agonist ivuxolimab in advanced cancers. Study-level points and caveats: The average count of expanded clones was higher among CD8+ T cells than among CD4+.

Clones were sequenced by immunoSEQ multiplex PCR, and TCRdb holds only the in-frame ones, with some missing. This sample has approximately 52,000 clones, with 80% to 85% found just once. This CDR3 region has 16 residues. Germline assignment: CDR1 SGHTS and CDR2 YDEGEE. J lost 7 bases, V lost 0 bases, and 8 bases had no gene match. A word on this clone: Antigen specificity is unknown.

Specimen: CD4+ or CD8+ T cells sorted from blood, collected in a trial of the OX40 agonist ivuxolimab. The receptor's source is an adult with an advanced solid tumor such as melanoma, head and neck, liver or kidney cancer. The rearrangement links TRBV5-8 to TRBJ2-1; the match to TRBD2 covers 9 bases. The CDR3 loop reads CASSLGTAGGLNEQFF. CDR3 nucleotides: TGTGCCAGCAGCTTGGGAACCGCGGGGGGGCTTAATGAGCAGTTCTTC.